The 25 T cell receptor beta chains below were found in one sample sequenced in a study of shared clonotypes between healthy human individuals. Sequenced by immunoSEQ multiplex PCR; TCRdb stores in-frame clones only, minus some. The sample yields 730,000 or so clones, less than 80% seen once. Source material: memory CD4+ T cells sorted from blood. As for subset: CD45RA-negative fraction. The receptors come from a woman younger than 45 in good health.

V gene TRBV11-2 combines with J gene TRBJ1-1; D unclear. The V gene lost 1 base and the J gene lost 2 bases, with 5 bases spanning the gap. The CDR3 has 13 amino acids. Per germline, CDR1 SGHAT and CDR2 FQNNGV. CDR3 amino acids: CASSLVSNTEAFF. The DNA for the CDR3 is TGTGCCAGCAGCTTAGTCTCCAACACTGAAGCTTTCTTT.

The chain is built from TRBV23-1 and TRBJ1-5, with no clear D. TRBV23-1 is identified as an open reading frame with a role that is uncertain. The CDR3 totals 15 residues. Trimming pared 1 base from V and 5 bases from J, leaving 12 bases between. The CDR3: CASSQFHGRDQPQHF. Here the CDR3 DNA reads TGCGCCAGCAGTCAATTTCACGGAAGGGATCAGCCCCAGCATTTT.

This chain links TRBV28 with TRBJ2-2, with D maybe TRBD2 (5 bases). V lost 2 bases to trimming and J lost 0 bases, with 10 bases between them. The germline V gene has CDR1 MDHEN and CDR2 SYDVKM. The CDR3 runs 16 residues. The DNA of the CDR3 is TGTGCCAGCAGTTTAATGCGGGTACCGAACACCGGGGAGCTGTTTTTT. As protein: CASSLMRVPNTGELFF.

This clone was counted a few times. Other DNA variants within this sample encode the same CDR3. This chain connects TRBV18 to TRBJ2-2, with TRBD1 matching 7 bases. Per the germline V gene, CDR1 is KGHSH and CDR2 is LQKENI. The CDR3 totals 14 residues. The V and J ends lost 5 bases and 1 base, in that order; junction bases with no gene match: 1. This CDR3 is CASSRTGNTGELFF. The CDR3 region has the DNA TGTGCCAGCTCAAGGACAGGGAACACCGGGGAGCTGTTTTTT.

Here the CDR3 DNA reads TGCGCCAGCAGACGGACCCGGGACACTGAAGCTTTCTTT. This gives the protein CASRRTRDTEAFF. The chain combines TRBV5-1 with TRBJ1-1, with D uncertain. This CDR3 spans 13 amino acids. Germline assignment: CDR1 SGHRS and CDR2 YFSETQ. V lost 5 bases, J lost 3 bases, and 11 bases lay in between.

The chain links TRBV6-5 to TRBJ1-3; D unresolved. The CDR3 has 14 amino acids. Looked up from germline, CDR1 is MNHEY and CDR2 is SVGAGI. Trimming stripped 6 bases from V and 0 bases from J, with 9 bases between. CDR3 sequence: CASSTPGSGNTIYF. The CDR3 DNA reads as TGTGCCAGCAGCACACCTGGCTCTGGAAACACCATATATTTT.

This clone has only a few counts. The V gene is TRBV4-1, the J gene TRBJ1-1; no definite D call. CDR1 MGHRA and CDR2 YSYEKL come from the germline V gene. The V gene lost 0 bases and the J gene lost 4 bases, with 9 bases spanning the gap. This CDR3 is 14 amino acids long. CDR3 sequence (DNA): TGCGCCAGCAGCCAAGATGGTTGGGGCACTGAAGCTTTCTTT. Its protein product is CASSQDGWGTEAFF.

The chain uses TRBV28 and TRBJ1-4; perhaps TRBD1 as D (5 bases). This CDR3 is 15 amino acids long. Germline V gene lookup returns CDR1 MDHEN and CDR2 SYDVKM. Trimming removed 6 bases at V and 8 bases at J, with 19 bases between. CDR3 sequence (DNA): TGTGCCAGCAGCTTGGGGGGGATTACAACAGAAAAACTGTTTTTT. Its protein product is CASSLGGITTEKLFF.

V is TRBV10-3 and J is TRBJ1-2; possibly TRBD1 for D (6 bases). Germline lookup yields CDR1 ENHRY and CDR2 SYGVKD. Deletions cut 7 bases from V and 3 bases from J, with 9 bases between. CDR3 size: 12 residues. As DNA, the CDR3 is TGTGCCATCAAGAGGGGGGACTATGGCTACACCTTC. This encodes CAIKRGDYGYTF.

The chain links TRBV7-2 to TRBJ2-3; D not certain. V gave up 5 bases and J gave up 0 bases, with 9 bases separating them. This CDR3 has 14 amino acids. CDR1 and CDR2 (germline): SGHTA, FQGNSA. CDR3 sequence (DNA): TGTGCCAGCAGCCCGACCTCTAGCACAGATACGCAGTATTTT. This gives the protein CASSPTSSTDTQYF.

CDR3 DNA sequence: TGTGCCTGGAGTCCGGGACAGGGAGAGCAAGCTTTCTTT. Amino acids: CAWSPGQGEQAFF. J is TRBJ1-1 and V is TRBV30; TRBD1 agrees at 9 bases. The junction had 7 bases not matched to a gene; V was cut back by 2 bases and J by 9 bases. CDR1 GTSNPN and CDR2 SVGIG come from the germline V gene (reference sequence). The CDR3 length is 13 residues.

The rearrangement links TRBV19 to TRBJ2-3, with D perhaps being TRBD1 or TRBD2 (5 bases each). The CDR3 is 14 amino acids. The germline V and J ends were trimmed by 1 base and 3 bases, with 8 bases remaining between them. From germline, CDR1 is LNHDA and CDR2 SQIVND (reference sequence). The CDR3: CASSIGWGTDTQYF. The CDR3 nucleotides are TGTGCCAGTAGTATAGGTTGGGGGACAGATACGCAGTATTTT. The entire variable domain, with the rest obtained from reference TRBV19 and TRBJ2-3, is as follows: DGGITQSPKYLFRKEGQNVTLSCEQNLNHDAMYWYRQDPGQGLRLIYYSQIVNDFQKGDIAEGYSVSREKKESFPLTVTSAQKNPTAFYLCASSIGWGTDTQYFGPGTRLTVL.

CDR3: CASSYAAQGSYEQYF. CDR3 coding DNA: TGTGCCAGCAGTTACGCAGCACAGGGGTCCTACGAGCAGTACTTC. The chain uses TRBV6-5 and TRBJ2-7; 7 nucleotides align to TRBD1. The CDR3 covers 15 residues. The J segment lost 1 base and the V segment lost 2 bases, leaving 5 bases of the junction unmatched. CDR1 is MNHEY, CDR2 SVGAGI, per germline.

This clone was seen repeatedly, ten times or more. The CDR3 protein is CASSAAGISLRGELFF. The CDR3 DNA sequence: TGTGCCAGCAGTGCAGCGGGAATTTCCCTCCGCGGGGAGCTGTTTTTT. The chain uses TRBV6-1 and TRBJ2-2, with TRBD2 matching over 7 bases. Germline V gene sequence: CDR1 MNHNS, CDR2 SASEGT. The V segment lost 4 bases and the J segment 7 bases; nucleotides outside the gene matches: 12. This CDR3 comprises 16 residues.

Turning to this clone: This may arise from a read error, as a much more abundant clone is one base away. This chain uses TRBV7-8 with TRBJ1-1; D is undetermined. Germline lookup yields CDR1 SGHVS and CDR2 FQNEAQ. The length of the CDR3 is 13 residues. The germline V and J ends were trimmed by 3 bases and 1 base, with 6 bases remaining between them. CDR3 protein: CASSLDQNTEAFF. The CDR3 nucleotides are TGTGCCAGCAGCTTGGACCAGAACACTGAAGCTTTCTTT.

In the case of this clone: Other DNA sequences in the same sample also yield this CDR3. This CDR3 is CASSLSSGSYNEQFF. CDR3 coding DNA: TGCGCCAGCAGCTTGTCAAGCGGATCCTACAATGAGCAGTTCTTC. The chain combines TRBV5-1 with TRBJ2-1; possible D gene TRBD2, 5 bases. Germline CDR1 is SGHRS and CDR2 is YFSETQ. V dropped 1 base and J dropped 1 base, with 9 bases sitting between them. CDR3 size: 15 residues.

The rearrangement uses TRBV4-1 and TRBJ2-6; D possibly corresponds to TRBD1 (5 bases). Between the trimmed V and J ends, which lost 1 base and 2 bases, there was a span of 15 bases. The CDR3 extends over 18 amino acids. In germline, CDR1 is MGHRA, CDR2 YSYEKL. This chain's CDR3 is CASSQVLSIGAGANVLTF. The DNA for the CDR3 is TGCGCCAGCAGCCAAGTCCTCTCGATAGGGGCTGGGGCCAACGTCCTGACTTTC.

The chain couples TRBV11-2 to TRBJ2-7; D gene uncertain. CDR1 and CDR2 (germline): SGHAT, FQNNGV. This CDR3 comprises 12 residues. V shed 7 bases and J shed 4 bases, with 11 bases lying between them. The CDR3: CASTPGVYEQYF. The DNA of the CDR3 is TGTGCCAGCACCCCTGGGGTATACGAGCAGTACTTC.

The chain recombines TRBV28 with TRBJ1-2; TRBD1 aligns across 7 bases. The junction had 7 bases not matched to a gene; V was cut back by 5 bases and J by 1 base. Germline V gene sequence: CDR1 MDHEN, CDR2 SYDVKM. This CDR3 has 15 amino acids. The CDR3 sequence is CASSRGGTVNYGYTF. CDR3 bases: TGTGCCAGCAGTAGAGGCGGGACAGTTAACTATGGCTACACCTTC.

A remark on this clone: Different DNA sequences within this sample yield the same CDR3. J is TRBJ2-5 and V is TRBV28; D is possibly TRBD1 (6 bases). TRBJ2-7 matches the DNA end more closely, so the J call is doubtful. Per the germline V gene, CDR1 is MDHEN and CDR2 is SYDVKM. This CDR3 has 13 amino acids. This chain's CDR3 is CASSPSRGYEQYF. CDR3 DNA sequence: TGTGCCAGCAGTCCATCCAGGGGCTACGAGCAGTACTTC.

This clone occurred a few times. The chain joins TRBV7-2 to TRBJ2-1; D uncertain. The V end lost 3 bases, the J end lost 3 bases, and 12 bases lay between the germline ends. Germline V gene sequence: CDR1 SGHTA, CDR2 FQGNSA. The length of the CDR3 is 15 residues. CDR3 region: CASSLGAAHYNEQFF. CDR3 DNA sequence: TGTGCCAGCAGCTTGGGCGCCGCTCACTACAATGAGCAGTTCTTC. Full variable domain (missing parts from reference TRBV7-2 and TRBJ2-1): GAGVSQSPSNKVTEKGKDVELRCDPISGHTALYWYRQSLGQGLEFLIYFQGNSAPDKSGLPSDRFSAERTGGSVSTLTIQRTQQEDSAVYLCASSLGAAHYNEQFFGPGTRLTVL.

This chain joins TRBV7-9 and TRBJ2-1; no reliable D call. The CDR3 extends over 14 amino acids. The V and J ends lost 5 bases and 8 bases respectively, with 16 bases between them. Germline assignment: CDR1 SEHNR and CDR2 FQNEAQ (reference sequence). In nucleotides, the CDR3 is TGTGCCAGCAGCCCATTTCCCCAGCGTGATGAGCAGTTCTTC. This codes for CASSPFPQRDEQFF.

The chain combines TRBV9 with TRBJ2-5, with TRBD2 matching over 9 bases. The V gene end was trimmed by 4 bases and the J gene end by 5 bases; junction bases not matched to a gene: 6. This CDR3 has 14 residues. The V gene's germline CDR1 is SGDLS and CDR2 YYNGEE. The CDR3 nucleotides are TGTGCCAGCAGCCCTCGGACTAGCGTGGAGACCCAGTACTTC. It is translated as CASSPRTSVETQYF.

This clone came up once. The gene calls are TRBV27 and TRBJ2-3; D not resolved. Germline CDR1 is MNHEY and CDR2 is SMNVEV (reference sequence). V lost 3 bases to trimming and J lost 4 bases, with 8 bases between them. The CDR3 consists of 13 residues. The CDR3 nucleotides read TGTGCCAGCAGTTTGAGTTTTGCAGATACGCAGTATTTT. It is translated as CASSLSFADTQYF.

This clone was observed a single time. The chain carries TRBV6-5 and TRBJ2-1; 7 nucleotides match TRBD2. Losses at the gene ends were 0 bases for V and 6 bases for J; bases not matched to a gene: 8. The CDR3 loop spans 16 amino acids. Germline V gene lookup returns CDR1 MNHEY and CDR2 SVGAGI. In DNA form, the CDR3 reads TGTGCCAGCAGTTACTCGACTAGCCTCGCGGGCAATGAGCAGTTCTTC. It codes for CASSYSTSLAGNEQFF.